This T cell receptor (beta chain) was captured in a study of CD8+CD57+ T cells in acquired aplastic anemia. Remarks on this clonotype: At one end, the junction sequence differs from germline, possibly due to a read error.

Genomic DNA templated the TCR beta VDJ and CDR3 profiling. A single record per CDR3 protein comes from TCRdb applying MiXCR to the reads. The table includes 250,000 or so distinct CDR3 sequences, approximately 45% detected once. This CDR3 is 15 amino acids long. Germline assignment: CDR1 SGHTA and CDR2 FQGNSA. Whoever was chosen for sequencing had shown CD8+CD57+ cell expansion by flow cytometry. This chain joins TRBV7-2 and TRBJ2-1; the match to TRBD2 covers 10 bases. This TCR came from a human donor with aplastic anemia. Specimen: sorted CD4+, CD8+, or CD8+CD57+ T cells (not recorded which) from PBMCs. CDR3 sequence reads: CASSPRAGGYNEQFF. CDR3 sequence (DNA): TGCGCCAGCAGCCCGCGAGCGGGGGGGTACAATGAGCAGTTCTTC.